This record covers a single T cell receptor (beta chain). This clone's antigen is unknown. The input lacks base qualities; no much larger clone sits a single base away. These data come from a study of cytomegalovirus exposure and HLA in healthy donors (dated by TCRdb to 2017 to 2019). Looking at the study overall: A later analysis indicated that the 90 to 150 validation repertoires were generated on the platform also employed for the 670 or so repertoires of the first cohort. The study aimed to test whether cataloging public T cell receptors could reveal signatures of past pathogen exposure. Besides the first cohort of 666 subjects, a separate validation cohort made up of 95 to 150 different subjects was used. To predict cytomegalovirus infection status, the study brought together high-throughput TCR immunosequencing, statistical association of individual TCRs with disease status, and machine learning.

Receptor amplification or capture employed the immunoSEQ multiplex PCR assay. Turning to the authors' computational methods: A statistical classification framework was developed to diagnose cytomegalovirus status using the catalog of TCR beta chain sequences. TCRdb obtained this table from immuneACCESS and retained in-frame rearrangements with V and J assigned. These tables miss some clones; where compared with another copy, unresolved V genes account for less than half of the shortfall, and the remainder is unexplained. V, J and clone size were drawn from that table, and D and trimming were deduced from the DNA. The sample profile shows under 250,000 clones; around 78% of them were found once. Roughly 5.5% of the sample is taken by the ten largest. The V and J ends are trimmed by 7 bases and 2 bases, leaving 14 bases between them. Based on the germline V gene, the CDR1 and CDR2 sequences are SNHLY and FYNNEI. From the cysteine up to the phenylalanine, the CDR3 has a length of 14 residues. The only DNA kept is the CDR3, 42 bases in frame from the first base.

Separate from the approximately 700-subject first cohort, the validation cohort of 95 to 150 subjects was the group to which the donors belonged. Paper-wide results and their limitations: In the study, around 150 TCR beta chains were listed as associated with cytomegalovirus. The classifier was reported to diagnose cytomegalovirus status with high specificity and sensitivity in both the original cohort and the validation cohort. All 120 or so repertoires were used to score co-occurrence in the validation cohort in a later analysis, because that analysis had no HLA typing for the cohort. A few of the identified cytomegalovirus-associated TCR beta chains were confirmed in vitro to be specific for cytomegalovirus antigens. A later analysis found that TCRs clustered in the first cohort also tended to co-occur in the 110 or so validation repertoires, with 90% to 95% of cluster scores above 0. While some public TCRs were present in many individuals, most TCR sequences turned up only very rarely across donors. According to the authors, the approach could potentially be generalized to other disease states and immunological phenotypes.

Here the chain combines TRBV2 and TRBJ1-2, with TRBD1 perhaps the D gene, on 5 matching bases. Sequencing input: PBMCs. The origin of this receptor is a woman aged 18-29 years in good health and CMV-seronegative. The CDR3 protein: CASIGSRANYGYTF. The bases are TGTGCCAGCATCGGGAGCAGGGCCAACTATGGCTACACCTTC.